Each of the 10 T cell receptor beta chains below was sequenced from the same sample in a study of blood T cell repertoires in COVID-19. The repertoire was sequenced with immunoSEQ multiplex PCR; TCRdb's copy has only in-frame clones and lacks some. The table records 490,000 or so clones, approximately 90% of them present only once. Material: PBMCs or T cells enriched from blood (not recorded which). All receptors derive from a woman in her thirties or forties who had recovered from COVID-19.

This chain joins TRBV13 and TRBJ1-5, with D unresolved. The V gene lost 5 bases and the J gene lost 7 bases, with 9 bases spanning the gap. This CDR3 has 12 amino acids. Germline CDR1 and CDR2: PRHDT and FYEKMQ (reference sequence). The CDR3 DNA reads as TGTGCCAGCAGCGAGGGAAACCAGCCCCAGCATTTT. Protein product: CASSEGNQPQHF.

This chain joins TRBV10-3 and TRBJ1-2, with 8 bases fitting TRBD1. The CDR3 spans 13 residues. Per germline, CDR1 ENHRY and CDR2 SYGVKD. J lost 8 bases, V lost 4 bases, and 6 bases had no gene match. The CDR3 loop is CAISGTGMGGYTF. As DNA, the CDR3 is TGTGCCATCAGTGGGACAGGGATGGGGGGCTACACCTTC.

The chain combines TRBV15 with TRBJ1-1, with a weak D call TRBD1 (6 bases). This CDR3 contains 16 residues. V was pared by 0 bases and J by 0 bases, with 11 bases between. CDR1 and CDR2 from the germline V gene are LNHNV and YYDKDF (reference sequence). DNA of the CDR3: TGTGCCACCAGCAGAGAACCGACAGGAGTGAACACTGAAGCTTTCTTT. It is translated as CATSREPTGVNTEAFF.

V usage is TRBV12-3 or TRBV12-4 and J usage is TRBJ1-2; TRBD1 might be the D (6 bases). The CDR3 covers 12 residues. Trimming left V 2 bases short and J 8 bases short, with 9 bases between. CDR3 protein: CASSLSQGGYTF. The CDR3 DNA reads TGTGCCAGCAGTTTATCACAGGGAGGCTACACCTTC.

This chain uses TRBV18 with TRBJ2-5; the match to TRBD2 covers 8 bases. Germline-derived CDR1 and CDR2 are KGHSH and LQKENI. V dropped 2 bases and J dropped 10; count of bases not matched to a gene: 24. The CDR3 contains 19 residues. DNA for the CDR3: TGTGCCAGCTCACCATTTTCGGACATAGCGGGATCCTACGGGGGGGACCAGTACTTC. Translation gives CASSPFSDIAGSYGGDQYF. Full variable domain (rest looked up from reference TRBV18 and TRBJ2-5): NAGVMQNPRHLVRRRGQEARLRCSPMKGHSHVYWYRQLPEEGLKFMVYLQKENIIDESGMPKERFSAEFPKEGPSILRIQQVVRGDSAAYFCASSPFSDIAGSYGGDQYFGPGTRLLVL.

The chain recombines TRBV6-5 with TRBJ2-7, with 7 nucleotides matching TRBD1. CDR3 length: 16 residues. V trimming: 4 bases; J trimming: 0 bases; junction bases outside the gene matches: 9. CDR1 MNHEY and CDR2 SVGAGI come from the germline V gene. CDR3 nucleotide sequence: TGTGCCAGCAGTTTCCACCCCGGGACAGCCTCCTACGAGCAGTACTTC. This sequence encodes CASSFHPGTASYEQYF.

The rearrangement links TRBV7-2 to TRBJ2-7; TRBD2 matches at 15 bases. The CDR3 totals 17 residues. V lost 1 base and J lost 3; bases outside the gene matches: 4. The germline V gene encodes CDR1 SGHTA and CDR2 FQGNSA. The CDR3 nucleotides read TGTGCCAGCAGCTTAGTTGCGGGACTAGCGGGAGGCTACGAGCAGTACTTC. Translation gives CASSLVAGLAGGYEQYF.

The V call is TRBV11-2, the J call TRBJ2-3, with 8 bases matching TRBD1. Germline CDR1 is SGHAT and CDR2 is FQNNGV. The CDR3 loop spans 16 amino acids. J gave up 5 bases and V 1 base, and 8 bases lay outside the gene matches. Written as DNA, the CDR3 is TGTGCCAGCAGCTTAGTCCCCGGACAGGGAGAAGATACGCAGTATTTT. This sequence encodes CASSLVPGQGEDTQYF. Full variable domain (remainder filled in from reference TRBV11-2 and TRBJ2-3): EAGVAQSPRYKIIEKRQSVAFWCNPISGHATLYWYQQILGQGPKLLIQFQNNGVVDDSQLPKDRFSAERLKGVDSTLKIQPAKLEDSAVYLCASSLVPGQGEDTQYFGPGTRLTVL.

This clone was counted once. The CDR3 here is CSASIPVVGTSGRARSYEQYF. The CDR3 DNA reads as TGCAGTGCTAGTATCCCTGTCGTCGGGACTAGCGGGAGGGCCCGGTCCTACGAGCAGTACTTC. The chain recombines TRBV20-1 with TRBJ2-7; 16 bases are a match to TRBD2. The germline gives CDR1 DFQATT, CDR2 SNEGSKA (reference sequence). With V trimmed by 3 bases and J by 1 base, 18 bases remained unmatched. The CDR3 runs to 21 residues.

The chain links TRBV6-1 to TRBJ1-2; D remains ambiguous. The CDR3 consists of 14 residues. V was cut by 1 base and J by 0 bases, with 6 bases left in between. Germline-derived CDR1 and CDR2 are MNHNS and SASEGT. The CDR3 spells CASSEGGANYGYTF. The CDR3, as DNA: TGTGCCAGCAGTGAAGGCGGGGCTAACTATGGCTACACCTTC.